This T cell receptor beta chain derives from a study of vaccination effects on CD4 cells after COVID-19. Overall study: Using viral peptide pools, the ViraFEST assay grew out antigen-specific CD4+ T cells prior to sequencing.

Regarding this clone: Its antigen is unidentified.

Using immunoSEQ multiplex PCR, the repertoire was profiled, and TCRdb retains in-frame clones only, with some absent. The sample contains 47,000 or so clones, roughly 72% of which appear only once. Germline values: CDR1 SGHRS, CDR2 YFSETQ. This CDR3 has 16 residues. V lost 0 bases to trimming and J lost 2 bases; unmatched junction nucleotides: 4. Subsequent to less than twelve days of culture, CD4+ T cells were isolated. It was two doses of either the BNT162b2 or mRNA-1273 vaccine that participants received. Prior SARS-CoV-2 infection was absent in the vaccine recipients, as shown by negative nucleocapsid antibodies. General observations from the study: There were few convalescent patients in the study and no early post-infection timepoints. Marked clonal contraction was seen late after vaccination (in both infection- and vaccine-induced clones).

The rearrangement links TRBV5-1 to TRBJ2-3; 9 bases line up with TRBD2. The TCR originated in a human donor who received a COVID-19 vaccine. The sample was CD4+ T cells from PBMCs cultured without peptide, taken after COVID-19 vaccination. The CDR3 sequence is CASSLASGGITDTQYF. The CDR3 bases are TGCGCCAGCAGCTTGGCCAGCGGGGGGATCACAGATACGCAGTATTTT.